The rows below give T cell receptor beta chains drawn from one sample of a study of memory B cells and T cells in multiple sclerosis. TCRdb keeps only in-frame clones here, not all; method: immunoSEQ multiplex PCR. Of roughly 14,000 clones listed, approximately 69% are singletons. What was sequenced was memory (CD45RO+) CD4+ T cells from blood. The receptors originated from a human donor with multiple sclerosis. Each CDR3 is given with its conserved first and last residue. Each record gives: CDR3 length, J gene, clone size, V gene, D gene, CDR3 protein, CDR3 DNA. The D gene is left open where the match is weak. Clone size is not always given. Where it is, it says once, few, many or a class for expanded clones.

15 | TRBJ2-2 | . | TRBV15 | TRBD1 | CATRTGQGNTGELFF | TGTGCCACCAGGACGGGACAGGGGAACACCGGGGAGCTGTTTTTT
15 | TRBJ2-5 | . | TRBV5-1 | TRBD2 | CASWEGDKIQETQYF | TGCGCCAGTTGGGAGGGAGACAAAATACAAGAGACCCAGTACTTC
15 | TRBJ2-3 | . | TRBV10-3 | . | CAIREGQGSTDTQYF | TGTGCCATCAGAGAGGGACAAGGAAGCACAGATACGCAGTATTTT
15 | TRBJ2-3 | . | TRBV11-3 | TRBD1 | CASSLGTGTTDTQYF | TGTGCCAGCAGCCTGGGGACAGGGACGACAGATACGCAGTATTTT
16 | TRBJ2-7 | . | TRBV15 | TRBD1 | CATSRDNRGLPYEQYF | TGTGCCACCAGCAGAGATAACAGGGGGCTTCCCTACGAGCAGTACTTC
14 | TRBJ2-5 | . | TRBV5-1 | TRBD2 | CASSLRGLGETQYF | TGCGCCAGCAGCTTGAGGGGACTAGGGGAGACCCAGTACTTC
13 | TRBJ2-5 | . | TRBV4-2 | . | CASSPPAGETQYF | TGTGCCAGCAGCCCCCCCGCCGGAGAGACCCAGTACTTC
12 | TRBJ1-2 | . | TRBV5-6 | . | CASRRLREGYTF | TGTGCCAGCAGACGACTCCGGGAGGGCTACACCTTC
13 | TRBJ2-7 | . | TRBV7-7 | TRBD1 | CASSFDRGGEQYF | TGTGCCAGCAGCTTCGACAGGGGTGGCGAGCAGTACTTC
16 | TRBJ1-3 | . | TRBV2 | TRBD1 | CASSVLRQGSGNTIYF | TGTGCCAGCAGCGTACTAAGACAGGGGTCTGGAAACACCATATATTTT
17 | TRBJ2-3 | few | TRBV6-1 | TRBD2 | CASSEVLAGGPTDTQYF | TGTGCCAGCAGTGAAGTCCTAGCGGGGGGCCCCACAGATACGCAGTATTTT
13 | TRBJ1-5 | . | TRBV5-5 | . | CASSLAVNQPQHF | TGTGCCAGCAGCTTGGCAGTGAATCAGCCCCAGCATTTT
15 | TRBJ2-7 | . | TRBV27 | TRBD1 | CASSRTGIITYEQYF | TGTGCCAGCAGTCGGACAGGAATCATCACCTACGAGCAGTACTTC
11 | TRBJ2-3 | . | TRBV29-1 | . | CSVDRTDTQYF | TGCAGCGTTGATCGGACAGATACGCAGTATTTT
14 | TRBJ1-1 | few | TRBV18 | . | CASSPLAGDTEAFF | TGTGCCAGCTCACCATTAGCAGGGGACACTGAAGCTTTCTTT
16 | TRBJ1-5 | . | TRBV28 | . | CASSLRVAGVGQPQHF | TGTGCCAGCAGTTTAAGAGTCGCAGGGGTAGGTCAGCCCCAGCATTTT
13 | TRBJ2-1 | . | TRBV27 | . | CASSLSTRNEQFF | TGTGCCAGCAGTTTATCAACTAGAAATGAGCAGTTCTTC
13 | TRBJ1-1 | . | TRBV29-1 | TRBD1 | CSVSGTGSTEAFF | TGCAGCGTTTCCGGGACAGGTAGCACTGAAGCTTTCTTT
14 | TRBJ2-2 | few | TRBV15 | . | CATSPNNYAGELFF | TGTGCCACCAGCCCAAACAACTATGCCGGGGAGCTGTTTTTT
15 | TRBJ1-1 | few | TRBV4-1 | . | CASSLRTAVNTEAFF | TGCGCCAGCAGCCTTAGGACAGCCGTGAACACTGAAGCTTTCTTT
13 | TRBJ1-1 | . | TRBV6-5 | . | CASSSYMNTEAFF | TGTGCCAGCAGTTCATACATGAACACTGAAGCTTTCTTT
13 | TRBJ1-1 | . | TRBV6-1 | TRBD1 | CATYPGQGAKAFF | TGTGCCACCTACCCGGGACAGGGGGCCAAAGCTTTCTTT
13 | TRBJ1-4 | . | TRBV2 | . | CASSRTANEKLFF | TGTGCCAGCAGTCGGACAGCTAATGAAAAACTGTTTTTT
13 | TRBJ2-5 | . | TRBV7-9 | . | CASSVIGGETQYF | TGTGCCAGCAGCGTCATTGGGGGGGAGACCCAGTACTTC
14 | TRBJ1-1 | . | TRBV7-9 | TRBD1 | CASSLAGRDREAFF | TGTGCCAGCAGCTTAGCGGGACGGGACAGGGAAGCTTTCTTT
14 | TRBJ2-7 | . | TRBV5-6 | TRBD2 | CASSEPGGSWEQYF | TGTGCCAGCAGCGAACCGGGGGGATCCTGGGAGCAGTACTTC
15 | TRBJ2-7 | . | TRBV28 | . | CASSPPLGIGIEQYF | TGTGCCAGCAGTCCCCCTTTGGGCATTGGTATCGAGCAGTACTTC
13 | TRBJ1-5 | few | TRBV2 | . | CASKDSSNQPQHF | TGTGCCAGCAAGGACAGTAGCAATCAGCCCCAGCATTTT
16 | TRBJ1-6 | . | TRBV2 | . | CASSGRERGYNSPLHF | TGTGCCAGCAGTGGTCGCGAGAGAGGTTATAATTCACCCCTCCACTTT
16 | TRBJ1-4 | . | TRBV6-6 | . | CASRPGDSTTNEKLFF | TGTGCCAGCAGACCCGGCGACAGCACAACTAATGAAAAACTGTTTTTT
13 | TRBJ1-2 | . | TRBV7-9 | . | CASAQAGKYGYTF | TGTGCCAGCGCTCAGGCCGGTAAATATGGCTACACCTTC
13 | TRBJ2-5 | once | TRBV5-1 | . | CASSLQTSGTQYF | TGCGCCAGCAGCTTGCAAACCTCCGGGACCCAGTACTTC